Described below is a single T cell receptor beta chain sequence and its context. Its antigen remains unknown. The data originate from a study of T-cell memory formation after mild COVID-19. Study-level points and caveats: CD4+ contracting clones were mainly CM and EM; CD8+ ones, EMRA.

CDR3 length: 14 amino acids. Trimming removed 6 bases at V and 2 bases at J, with 12 bases between. Germline V lookup: CDR1 MDHEN, CDR2 SYDVKM. Barcoded TCR alpha and TCR beta cDNA libraries with UMIs came from 5'RACE using constant-segment primers. One entry per CDR3 protein, called by TCRdb with MiXCR from the 5' RACE reads. The table records about 190,000 distinct CDR3 sequences, around 30% of them present only once. Source material: PBMCs or a T cell subset sorted from them (not recorded which). The clonotype comes from an adult woman who had mild COVID-19 (a few samples of this study predate the infection). Cell type and time point are not known. V and J are TRBV28 and TRBJ2-3; the D is unclear. The DNA of the CDR3 is TGTGCCAGCAGGTCTCACTCCCTCACAGATACGCAGTATTTT. It codes for CASRSHSLTDTQYF.